The clone carrying this T cell receptor beta chain was observed at least ten times. Its cognate antigen is unknown. Regarding time point: newly diagnosed GD, antithyroid drugs for less than 3 months. PBMC-derived RNA was used for the TCR library. These data originate in a study of regulatory T cells in long-lasting Graves disease. Study-wide points: Patients with persistent disease shared some 3,000 public clonotypes, outpacing the roughly 970 shared by new patients. Sample size, which was small, may have reduced accuracy.

CDR3 length equals 14 residues. Germline CDR1 reads SGHRS; CDR2 reads YFSETQ. V lost 4 bases, J lost 7 bases, and 16 bases lay in between. According to the study, TCR beta libraries were built with iRepertoire HTBI primers and CDR3-region Arm-PCR. Each CDR3 protein gets one entry after TCRdb re-called the multiplex PCR reads with MiXCR. The sample consists of roughly 530,000 distinct CDR3 sequences, roughly a sixth of them appearing once. This sample also appeared in a second study, on T cells in Graves' hyperthyroidism and ophthalmopathy. From that second work: Based on clinical symptoms, serum thyroxine and TRAb, thyroid ultrasound and orbital computed tomography, diagnoses were reached. The HTBI primer set served for first-round RT-PCR of the TCR CDR3.

The chain couples TRBV5-1 to TRBJ2-3; D might be TRBD1 (6 bases). The clonotype was recovered from a woman aged 35-60 years with Graves disease. The input for sequencing was peripheral blood mononuclear cells (PBMCs), taken at new diagnosis, from a patient treated with antithyroid drugs. In DNA form, the CDR3 reads TGCGCCAGCAGCCTCGGACAGTCGACAAATACGCAGTATTTT. Its translation is CASSLGQSTNTQYF.